Reported below is one T cell receptor (beta chain). Original methodology: Estimation of nucleated cell counts was performed using reference gene primer amplification. Method: immunoSEQ multiplex PCR; TCRdb's copy keeps in-frame clones and lacks some. V, J and clone size were drawn from that table, and D and trimming were deduced from the DNA. The repertoire holds some 98,000 clones, with around 80% as singletons. The germline CDR1 and CDR2 sequences are MGHRA and YSYEKL. The CDR3 has 16 amino acids. The V end was cut by 2 bases, the J end by 7 bases, with 18 bases between. This sample was taken from a study of blood T cell repertoires in COVID-19. Study context: Researchers got acute and convalescent COVID-19 samples from the United States, Italy and Spain. The cDNA or gDNA used as material had been derived from T cells, B-cell-depleted T cells, or PBMCs.

This rearrangement joins TRBV4-1 to TRBJ1-5, with D possibly TRBD1 on 5 matching bases. This clonotype originated in a man aged 60 to 75 with acute or convalescent COVID-19. Sequenced: peripheral blood. CDR3 nucleotide sequence: TGCGCCAGCAGCCAAAGCCTGACTAGGGGAGCCCAGCCCCAGCATTTT. Translating gives CASSQSLTRGAQPQHF.